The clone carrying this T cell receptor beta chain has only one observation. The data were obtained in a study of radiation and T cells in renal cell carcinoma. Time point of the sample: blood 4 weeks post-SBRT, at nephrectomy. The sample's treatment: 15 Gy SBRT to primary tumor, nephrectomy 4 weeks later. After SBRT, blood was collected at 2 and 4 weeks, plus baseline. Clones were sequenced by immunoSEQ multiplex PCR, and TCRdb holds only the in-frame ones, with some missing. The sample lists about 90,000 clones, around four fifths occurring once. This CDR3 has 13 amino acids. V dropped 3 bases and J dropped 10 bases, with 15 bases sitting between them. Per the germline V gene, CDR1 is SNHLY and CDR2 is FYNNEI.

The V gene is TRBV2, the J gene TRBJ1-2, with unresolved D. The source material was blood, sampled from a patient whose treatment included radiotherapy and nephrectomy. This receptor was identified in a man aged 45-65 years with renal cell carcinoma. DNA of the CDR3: TGTGCCAGCAGTGAGCCGGCCTCCGAGCTCTACACCTTC. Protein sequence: CASSEPASELYTF.